Sequencing of this TCR beta chain was carried out in a study of lymphopenia after photon versus proton radiotherapy. Note on this clone: Its matching antigen is unknown.

Points from the study as a whole: Oligoclonal CD8+ Temra expansion after nadir drove photon patients' diversity drop. Better survival with proton therapy was suggested as possible, not demonstrated. In patients who died, overall survival fell as post-nadir TCR diversity dropped more. Photon-treated patients lost naive T cells and TCR diversity; proton-treated stayed stable.

The CDR3 consists of 14 residues. V was cut by 1 base and J by 4 bases, with 7 bases left in between. The germline gives CDR1 SGHTA, CDR2 FQGNSA. The repertoire was sequenced with immunoSEQ multiplex PCR; TCRdb's copy has only in-frame clones and lacks some. Here the sample spans more than 15,000 clones, 84% being singletons. The sample was peripheral blood, taken from a patient treated with photon-based radiotherapy. The source is a woman aged 45-60 years with pancreatic cancer. The chain combines TRBV7-2 with TRBJ2-2; D might be TRBD1 (5 bases). CDR3 in amino acids: CASSLGGFTGELFF. The CDR3 DNA is TGTGCCAGCAGCTTAGGGGGCTTCACCGGGGAGCTGTTTTTT.